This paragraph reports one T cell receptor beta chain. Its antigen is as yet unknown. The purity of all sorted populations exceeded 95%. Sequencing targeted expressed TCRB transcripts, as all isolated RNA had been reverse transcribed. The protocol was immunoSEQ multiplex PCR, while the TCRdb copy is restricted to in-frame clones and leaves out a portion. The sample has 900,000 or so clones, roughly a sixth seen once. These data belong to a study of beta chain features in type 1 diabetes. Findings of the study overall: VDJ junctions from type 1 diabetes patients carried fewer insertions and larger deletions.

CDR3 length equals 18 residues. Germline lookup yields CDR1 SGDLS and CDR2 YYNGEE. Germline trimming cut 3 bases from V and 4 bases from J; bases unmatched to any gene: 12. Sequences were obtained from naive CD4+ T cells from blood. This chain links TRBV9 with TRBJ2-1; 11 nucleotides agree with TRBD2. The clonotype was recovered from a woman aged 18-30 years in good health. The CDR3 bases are TGTGCCAGCAGCGGCAGCCGGGGTCTAGCGGGAGGATACAATGAGCAGTTCTTC. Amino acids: CASSGSRGLAGGYNEQFF.